This entry describes one T cell receptor (beta chain). The target antigen is unknown. Compared with germline, one end of the junction differs, possibly owing to a read error. The CDR3 consists of 13 residues. CDR1 SGHRS and CDR2 YFSETQ come from the germline V gene. This sample's RNA came from whole unsorted tissue. Between August and November 2014, newly diagnosed, chemotherapy-naive lung cancer patients underwent thoracic surgery in China. This record comes from a study of tumor and adjacent non-tumor tissue in lung cancer. About the research overall: Patients were aged roughly 30 to 76, ten or so men and roughly five women, stage I to III.

A modified ARM-PCR protocol with three rounds of nested PCR amplified TCRbeta. TCRdb fed the multiplex PCR reads into MiXCR, producing one record per CDR3 protein. The table includes 65,000 to 70,000 distinct CDR3 sequences, just under 60% detected once. Study-wide findings and caveats: Compared with tumor, normal lung showed significantly lower TCR diversity.

The rearrangement links TRBV5-1 to TRBJ1-1; D not certain. The sample comprised lung tumor tissue. This TCR was sampled from a man aged 50 or older with non-small cell lung cancer. The DNA for the CDR3 is TGCGTCAGCAGCTTGGGATTTAACACTGGAGCTTTCTTT. Translated, it gives CVSSLGFNTGAFF.